One sample yielded the 29 T cell receptor beta chains listed below, sequenced in a study of long-term antiretroviral therapy in people with HIV. A v3.0 immunoSEQ assay was performed at survey level. Clones were sequenced by immunoSEQ multiplex PCR, and TCRdb holds only the in-frame ones, with some missing. The table has roughly 42,000 clones, around nine tenths seen once. The material sequenced was unsorted PBMCs, taken 0.1 years before starting antiretroviral therapy. Receptors originate from a woman in her fifties or sixties with HIV.

The CDR3 coding sequence is TGTGCCAGCAGTGCGGGACAGGGGGCGAAAATTATTTATGGCTACACCTTC. This sequence encodes CASSAGQGAKIIYGYTF. J is TRBJ1-2 and V is TRBV7-2; the match to TRBD1 covers 12 bases. The germline V gene encodes CDR1 SGHTA and CDR2 FQGNSA. V lost 6 bases, J lost 5 bases, and 13 bases stayed unmatched. There are 17 residues in the CDR3.

V usage is TRBV12-5 and J usage is TRBJ2-5; 7 nucleotides match TRBD2. This CDR3 region has 13 residues. The V gene end was trimmed by 2 bases and the J gene end by 5 bases; junction bases not matched to a gene: 2. CDR1 and CDR2 from the germline V gene are LGHNT and FRNRAP. For the CDR3, the DNA is TGTGCTAGTGGTTTGTGGGGAGGGGAGACCCAGTACTTC. It yields the protein CASGLWGGETQYF.

This clone was found a few times. This chain connects TRBV19 to TRBJ2-7; D ambiguous. CDR3 length: 13 amino acids. V gave up 4 bases and J gave up 3 bases, with 10 bases separating them. The germline V gene encodes CDR1 LNHDA and CDR2 SQIVND (reference sequence). The CDR3 sequence is CASSKSSYYEQYF. CDR3 nucleotides: TGTGCCAGTAGTAAGTCCAGTTACTACGAGCAGTACTTC.

The CDR3 bases are TGTGCCAGCGGCCGAGGACGAGGAGAGTCGCGCGAGCAGTACTTC. This codes for CASGRGRGESREQYF. The chain carries TRBV7-3 and TRBJ2-7; the D is unclear. V was shortened by 8 bases and J by 6 bases, with 23 bases between the two germline ends. The CDR3 covers 15 residues. CDR1 SGHTA and CDR2 FQGTGA come from the germline V gene.

This chain connects TRBV16 to TRBJ1-6, with a possible D match to TRBD1 (5 bases). Trimming took 4 bases from V and 7 from J, leaving 14 bases between them. This CDR3 contains 15 residues. Germline V CDR1 and CDR2: KGHSY, FQNENV. The DNA of the CDR3 is TGTGCCAGCAGCCCCCCCGACAGTACGAATTCACCCCTCCACTTT. Its translation is CASSPPDSTNSPLHF.

The V gene is TRBV7-2, the J gene TRBJ1-1, with D uncertain. The CDR3 has 13 residues. CDR1 is SGHTA, CDR2 FQGNSA, per germline. The germline V and J ends were trimmed by 5 bases and 1 base, with 8 bases remaining between them. DNA of the CDR3: TGTGCCAGCAGCCTTAGACAGAACACTGAAGCTTTCTTT. Translated, it gives CASSLRQNTEAFF.

The J gene is TRBJ2-2, the V gene TRBV29-1; D perhaps matches TRBD2 (5 bases). V was cut by 6 bases and J by 5 bases, with 13 bases left in between. The CDR3 contains 13 residues. Germline V CDR1 and CDR2: SQVTM, ANQGSEA. The CDR3 nucleotides are TGCAGCGTCTTTTCTCGGGGTACCGGGGAGCTGTTTTTT. It is translated as CSVFSRGTGELFF.

CDR3 residues: CAISDLRDSPTMATRSTFNEQFF. The CDR3 DNA follows: TGTGCCATCAGTGACCTCCGGGACAGCCCTACTATGGCAACGCGGTCCACATTCAATGAGCAGTTCTTC. The chain joins TRBV10-3 to TRBJ2-1; TRBD1 matches 7 bases. The CDR3 runs 23 residues. Germline V gene sequence: CDR1 ENHRY, CDR2 SYGVKD. The J segment lost 6 bases and the V segment lost 3 bases, leaving 32 bases of the junction unmatched.

V is TRBV11-2 and J is TRBJ2-7; 7 nucleotides line up with TRBD2. CDR1 and CDR2 from the germline V gene are SGHAT and FQNNGV. Trimming cost V 3 bases and J 4 bases; bases outside gene matches: 3. This CDR3 spans 13 amino acids. DNA for the CDR3: TGTGCCAGCAGCTTCGGACTAGAGTACGAGCAGTACTTC. Protein product: CASSFGLEYEQYF.

The rearrangement uses TRBV5-5 and TRBJ1-4, with 10 nucleotides matching TRBD1. Trimming removed 1 base from V and 4 bases from J; junction bases left unmatched: 4. Looked up from germline, CDR1 is SGHKS and CDR2 is YYEKEE (reference sequence). The CDR3 runs to 16 residues. In DNA, the CDR3 is TGTGCCAGCAGCTTGATGGGGACAGGGGTTAATGAAAAACTGTTTTTT. This encodes CASSLMGTGVNEKLFF. Complete variable domain (other parts from reference TRBV5-5 and TRBJ1-4): DAGVTQSPTHLIKTRGQQVTLRCSPISGHKSVSWYQQVLGQGPQFIFQYYEKEERGRGNFPDRFSARQFPNYSSELNVNALLLGDSALYLCASSLMGTGVNEKLFFGSGTQLSVL.

V usage is TRBV7-3 and J usage is TRBJ2-7; tentatively, D is TRBD2 (5 bases). V shed 2 bases and J shed 4 bases, with 12 bases lying between them. There are 14 residues in the CDR3. Germline CDR1 and CDR2: SGHTA and FQGTGA. CDR3 loop: CASSLDSRGYEQYF. The CDR3 nucleotides read TGTGCCAGCAGCTTAGATTCACGAGGGTACGAGCAGTACTTC.

The V gene is TRBV6-5, the J gene TRBJ1-5; D ambiguous. V gave up 0 bases and J gave up 2 bases, with 8 bases separating them. This CDR3 spans 15 amino acids. Germline V gene sequence: CDR1 MNHEY, CDR2 SVGAGI. CDR3 in amino acids: CASSYSFQGNQPQHF. CDR3 sequence (DNA): TGTGCCAGCAGTTACTCTTTCCAGGGCAATCAGCCCCAGCATTTT.

This clone was seen only once. This sequence joins TRBV5-1 and TRBJ2-1; TRBD2 is a possible D gene (6 bases). This CDR3 contains 16 residues. V was clipped by 0 bases and J by 5 bases, with 15 bases between them. The germline V gene has CDR1 SGHRS and CDR2 YFSETQ. The CDR3 here is CASSLGVTAGNNEQFF. The CDR3 DNA reads as TGCGCCAGCAGCTTGGGAGTGACAGCGGGTAACAATGAGCAGTTCTTC.

V and J are TRBV28 and TRBJ2-5; TRBD2 is a possible D gene (5 bases). This CDR3 comprises 15 residues. The germline gives CDR1 MDHEN, CDR2 SYDVKM. V was trimmed by 2 bases and J by 1 base, leaving 11 bases between them. CDR3 sequence: CASSLPGLGQETQYF. The CDR3 bases are TGTGCCAGCAGTTTACCGGGATTGGGCCAAGAGACCCAGTACTTC. The variable domain in full, with the rest retrieved from reference TRBV28 and TRBJ2-5, is DVKVTQSSRYLVKRTGEKVFLECVQDMDHENMFWYRQDPGLGLRLIYFSYDVKMKEKGDIPEGYSVSREKKERFSLILESASTNQTSMYLCASSLPGLGQETQYFGPGTRLLVL.

J is TRBJ2-5 and V is TRBV5-6; D perhaps matches TRBD2 (5 bases). The CDR3 loop spans 13 amino acids. The germline V gene has CDR1 SGHDT and CDR2 YYEEEE. V lost 4 bases to trimming and J lost 4 bases, with 11 bases between them. In nucleotides, the CDR3 is TGTGCCAGCAGCGCCCCCCGGGGAGAGACCCAGTACTTC. It is translated as CASSAPRGETQYF.

This clone was observed a handful of times. The rearrangement uses TRBV7-2 and TRBJ1-6, with TRBD1 as a possible D gene (6 bases). Trimming left V 8 bases short and J 0 bases short, with 8 bases between. Germline assignment: CDR1 SGHTA and CDR2 FQGNSA. The CDR3 has 14 residues. The CDR3 bases are TGTGCCAGCCAGGGGAGCTCCTATAATTCACCCCTCCACTTT. This translates into CASQGSSYNSPLHF.

V and J are TRBV20-1 and TRBJ1-2; D call uncertain. This CDR3 spans 11 amino acids. Germline V gene lookup returns CDR1 DFQATT and CDR2 SNEGSKA (reference sequence). The V end lost 4 bases, the J end lost 8 bases, and 11 bases lay between the germline ends. The CDR3 spells CSATGSYGYTF. CDR3 nucleotide sequence: TGCAGTGCTACGGGGTCGTACGGCTACACCTTC.

The chain links TRBV2 to TRBJ1-2; 7 nucleotides agree with TRBD1. Germline CDR1 is SNHLY and CDR2 is FYNNEI. Trimming cost V 6 bases and J 3 bases; bases outside gene matches: 19. The CDR3 contains 18 residues. CDR3: CASSGDGGGGYLDYGYTF. As DNA, the CDR3 is TGTGCCAGCAGCGGGGACGGAGGGGGCGGTTATCTCGACTATGGCTACACCTTC.

The chain has TRBV6-1 and TRBJ2-5; 7 bases align to TRBD1. The length of the CDR3 is 15 residues. V lost 3 bases, J lost 5 bases, and 9 bases stayed unmatched. Germline lookup yields CDR1 MNHNS and CDR2 SASEGT. The CDR3 region is CASSDPTGMAETQYF. CDR3 coding DNA: TGTGCCAGCAGTGACCCGACAGGGATGGCGGAGACCCAGTACTTC.

This chain joins TRBV6-5 and TRBJ2-3, with 9 bases identical to TRBD2. This CDR3 contains 14 residues. Looked up from germline, CDR1 is MNHEY and CDR2 is SVGAGI. V shed 7 bases and J 4 bases; nucleotides not matched to a gene: 6. The CDR3 region has the DNA TGTGCCAGCATGGTAGCGGGGGTGCCAGATACGCAGTATTTT. It is translated as CASMVAGVPDTQYF.

The V and J genes are TRBV7-9 and TRBJ2-2; 9 nucleotides align to TRBD2. After removal of 4 bases from V and 3 bases from J, the junction contained 6 bases not matched to a gene. From germline, CDR1 is SEHNR and CDR2 FQNEAQ (reference sequence). This CDR3 comprises 16 residues. The CDR3 reads CASSSAGGRYTGELFF. CDR3 bases: TGTGCCAGCAGCTCAGCGGGGGGCCGGTACACCGGGGAGCTGTTTTTT.

The chain is built from TRBV4-2 and TRBJ1-5; no clear D. Germline-derived CDR1 and CDR2 are LGHNA and YNFKEQ. V lost 4 bases, J lost 7 bases, and 11 bases lay in between. The CDR3 runs 13 residues. CDR3 residues: CASSLEGGQPQHF. The CDR3 bases are TGTGCCAGCAGCCTAGAGGGTGGGCAGCCCCAGCATTTT.

The CDR3 DNA is TGTGCCAGCAGTTGGGCAGATACGCAGTATTTT. This encodes CASSWADTQYF. The rearrangement joins TRBV6-6 to TRBJ2-3; D gene ambiguous. The V gene lost 4 bases and the J gene lost 4 bases, with 3 bases spanning the gap. CDR3 size: 11 residues. In germline, CDR1 is MNHNY, CDR2 SVGAGI (reference sequence).

The CDR3 DNA sequence: TGTGCCAGCAGCCAAGATTGGAGGACAGGGGGTTTTGCGGCCAAAAACATTCAGTACTTC. Protein product: CASSQDWRTGGFAAKNIQYF. The V and J genes are TRBV4-2 and TRBJ2-4; 10 bases match TRBD1. J gave up 1 base and V 0 bases, and 12 bases lay outside the gene matches. This CDR3 region has 20 residues. Germline assignment: CDR1 LGHNA and CDR2 YNFKEQ.

The chain recombines TRBV5-8 with TRBJ1-1; TRBD1 is a possible D gene (5 bases). The CDR3 totals 12 residues. Trimming removed 4 bases at V and 10 bases at J, with 14 bases between. Looked up from germline, CDR1 is SGHTS and CDR2 is YDEGEE. CDR3 loop: CASSPQGARAFF. The CDR3 nucleotides read TGTGCCAGCAGCCCCCAAGGGGCCCGAGCTTTCTTT.

This clone was observed a few times. V usage is TRBV27 and J usage is TRBJ2-3; 10 bases align to TRBD1. The CDR3 is 14 residues long. Trimming took 4 bases from V and 4 from J; bases not matched to a gene: 2. The germline gives CDR1 MNHEY, CDR2 SMNVEV (reference sequence). The DNA for the CDR3 is TGTGCCAGCAGTTCGGACAGGGGGTCAGATACGCAGTATTTT. Residues: CASSSDRGSDTQYF.

The chain links TRBV30 to TRBJ1-3; D unclear. The CDR3 has 11 amino acids. Germline V gene lookup returns CDR1 GTSNPN and CDR2 SVGIG (reference sequence). CDR3 in DNA: TGTGCTTCCGCTTCGGGAAACACCATATATTTT. Amino acid sequence: CASASGNTIYF.

V usage is TRBV19 and J usage is TRBJ2-7, with D unresolved. This CDR3 spans 14 amino acids. The V end lost 6 bases, the J end lost 1 base, and 13 bases lay between the germline ends. Germline-derived CDR1 and CDR2 are LNHDA and SQIVND (reference sequence). CDR3 coding DNA: TGTGCCAGTAGCCCTCGGATCGCATCCTACGAGCAGTACTTC. This sequence encodes CASSPRIASYEQYF.

V and J are TRBV30 and TRBJ1-2; 7 bases are shared with TRBD1. The CDR3 has 15 residues. CDR1 GTSNPN and CDR2 SVGIG come from the germline V gene (reference sequence). V gave up 6 bases and J gave up 2 bases; unmatched junction bases: 12. CDR3 sequence reads: CACPDPGTANYGYTF. CDR3 coding DNA: TGTGCCTGCCCCGACCCCGGGACAGCAAACTATGGCTACACCTTC.